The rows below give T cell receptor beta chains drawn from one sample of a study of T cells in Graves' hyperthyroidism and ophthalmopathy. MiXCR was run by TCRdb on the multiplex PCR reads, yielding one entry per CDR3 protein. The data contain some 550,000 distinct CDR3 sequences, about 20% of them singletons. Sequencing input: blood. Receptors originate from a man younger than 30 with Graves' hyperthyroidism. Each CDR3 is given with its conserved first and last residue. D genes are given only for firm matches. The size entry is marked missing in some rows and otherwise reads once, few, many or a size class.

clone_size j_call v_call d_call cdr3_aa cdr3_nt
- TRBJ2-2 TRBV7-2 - CASSYRNPPGELFF TGTGCCAGCAGCTATAGAAATCCACCCGGGGAGCTGTTTTTT
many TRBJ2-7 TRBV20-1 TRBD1 CSVTRGTYEQYF TGCAGTGTCACCAGGGGGACCTACGAGCAGTACTTC
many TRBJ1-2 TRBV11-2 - CASSLSPRTENYGYTF TGTGCCAGCAGCTTATCCCCCAGGACAGAAAACTATGGCTACACCTTC
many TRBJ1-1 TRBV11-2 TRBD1 CASSSRTGGYTEAFF TGTGCCAGCAGCTCCCGGACAGGGGGCTACACTGAAGCTTTCTTT
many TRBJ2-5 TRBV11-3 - CASSLMEQVQETQYF TGTGCCAGCAGCCTTATGGAGCAGGTACAAGAGACCCAGTACTTC
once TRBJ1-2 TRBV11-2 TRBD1 CASSSLRDRARRSYGYTF TGTGCCAGCAGCTCTCTCCGGGACAGGGCACGGCGGAGCTATGGCTACACCTTC
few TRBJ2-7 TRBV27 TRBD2 CASSHIAGGKLYEQYF TGTGCCAGCAGTCATATAGCGGGAGGGAAACTTTACGAGCAGTACTTC
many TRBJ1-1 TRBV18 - CASSPLLPGDTEAFF TGTGCCAGCTCACCACTCCTCCCCGGGGACACTGAAGCTTTCTTT
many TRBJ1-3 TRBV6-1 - CASTAGNTIYF TGTGCCAGCACCGCGGGAAACACCATATATTTT
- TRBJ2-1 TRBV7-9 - CASSLRRISSYNEQFF TGTGCCAGCAGCTTAAGACGCATTAGTTCCTACAATGAGCAGTTCTTC
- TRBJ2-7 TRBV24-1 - CATSDVGTSEQYF TGTGCCACCAGTGATGTTGGTACGTCTGAGCAGTACTTC
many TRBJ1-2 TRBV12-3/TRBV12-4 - CASTLPGAGNYGYTF TGTGCCAGCACCCTACCGGGAGCGGGTAACTATGGCTACACCTTC
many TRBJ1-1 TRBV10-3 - CAISGAGAEAFF TGTGCCATCAGTGGGGCCGGGGCTGAAGCTTTCTTT
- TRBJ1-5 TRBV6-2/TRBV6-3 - CASIGQNSNQPQHF TGTGCCAGCATAGGACAGAATAGCAATCAGCCCCAGCATTTT
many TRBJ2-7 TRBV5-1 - CASSSGTSLAYEQYF TGCGCCAGCAGCTCCGGGACATCCTTAGCCTACGAGCAGTACTTC
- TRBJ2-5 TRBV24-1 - CATSDSRLETQYF TGTGCCACCAGTGATAGCAGGTTAGAGACCCAGTACTTC
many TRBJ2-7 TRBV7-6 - CASSGTGWPRYEQYF TGTGCCAGCAGCGGAACAGGGTGGCCGAGGTACGAGCAGTACTTC
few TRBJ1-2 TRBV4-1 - CASSSGPGYTF TGCGCCAGCAGCTCAGGACCTGGCTACACCTTC
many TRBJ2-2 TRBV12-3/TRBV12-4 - CASSPGLTGELFF TGTGCCAGCAGTCCCGGACTCACCGGGGAGCTGTTTTTT
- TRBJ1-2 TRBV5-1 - CASSSEGQSYGYTF TGCGCCAGCAGCTCGGAAGGACAGTCCTATGGCTACACCTTC
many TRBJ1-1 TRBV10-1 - CASSEQRAMNTEAFF TGCGCCAGCAGTGAGCAGCGGGCGATGAACACTGAAGCTTTCTTT
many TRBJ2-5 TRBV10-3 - CAISDDMQETQYF TGTGCCATCAGTGATGACATGCAAGAGACCCAGTACTTC
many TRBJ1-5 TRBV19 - CASSIWPDSNQPQHF TGTGCCAGTAGTATATGGCCGGATAGCAATCAGCCCCAGCATTTT
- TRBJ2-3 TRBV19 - CASSTLRENPTDTQYF TGTGCCAGTAGTACCCTCCGGGAAAACCCCACAGATACGCAGTATTTT
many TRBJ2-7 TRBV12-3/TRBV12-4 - CASSFSRARGEQYF TGTGCCAGCAGTTTCAGCCGGGCCCGGGGCGAGCAGTACTTC
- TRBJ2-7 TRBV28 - CATNPVDVAYEQYF TGTGCCACCAACCCTGTGGACGTAGCTTACGAGCAGTACTTC
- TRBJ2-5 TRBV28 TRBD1 CASSFSVGQGGTQYF TGTGCCAGCAGCTTCTCTGTGGGACAGGGTGGGACCCAGTACTTC
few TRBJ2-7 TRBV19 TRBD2 CASSPWGGERYEQYF TGTGCCAGTAGTCCCTGGGGAGGGGAGCGATACGAGCAGTACTTC
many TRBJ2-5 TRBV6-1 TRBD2 CASSDRSGGAETQYF TGTGCCAGCAGTGACCGTAGCGGGGGGGCTGAGACCCAGTACTTC
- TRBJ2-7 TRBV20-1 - CSARREVTYSEQYF TGCAGTGCTAGAAGAGAGGTTACGTACAGCGAGCAGTACTTC
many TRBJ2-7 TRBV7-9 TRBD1 CASSKGQGIALGHEQYF TGTGCCAGCAGCAAAGGACAGGGGATCGCTTTAGGCCACGAGCAGTACTTC
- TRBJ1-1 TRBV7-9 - CASSPEGPVTEAFF TGTGCCAGCAGCCCGGAGGGCCCCGTGACTGAAGCTTTCTTT
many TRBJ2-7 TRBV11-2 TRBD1 CASSPEQGSYEQYF TGTGCCAGCAGCCCTGAACAGGGGAGTTACGAGCAGTACTTC
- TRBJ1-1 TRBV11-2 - CASSFRVKNTEAFF TGTGCCAGCAGCTTCAGGGTTAAGAACACTGAAGCTTTCTTT
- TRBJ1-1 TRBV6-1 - CASSPGVVNTEAFF TGTGCCAGCAGTCCCGGCGTAGTGAACACTGAAGCTTTCTTT
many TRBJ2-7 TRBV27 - CASSFSPTYEQYF TGTGCCAGCAGTTTTTCTCCGACTTACGAGCAGTACTTC
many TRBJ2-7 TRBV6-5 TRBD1 CASSYGGQGAISYEQYF TGTGCCAGCAGTTACGGGGGACAGGGCGCGATATCCTACGAGCAGTACTTC
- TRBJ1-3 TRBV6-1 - CASRTDTAGNTIYF TGTGCCAGCAGAACAGACACCGCTGGAAACACCATATATTTT
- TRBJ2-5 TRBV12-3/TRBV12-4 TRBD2 CASSSTSGEVETQYF TGTGCCAGCAGTTCAACTAGCGGGGAAGTAGAGACCCAGTACTTC
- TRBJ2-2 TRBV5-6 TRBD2 CASRREGVPGELFF TGTGCCAGCCGGCGGGAGGGGGTCCCCGGGGAGCTGTTTTTT
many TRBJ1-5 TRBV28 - CASTSEGGSFSNQPQHF TGTGCCAGCACCTCGGAGGGAGGGTCTTTTAGCAATCAGCCCCAGCATTTT
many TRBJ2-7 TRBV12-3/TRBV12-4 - CASSSRRSEQYF TGTGCCAGCAGTTCCCGGAGGAGTGAGCAGTACTTC
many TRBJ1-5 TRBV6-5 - CASSYSAGNPQHF TGTGCCAGCAGTTACTCGGCGGGGAATCCCCAGCATTTT
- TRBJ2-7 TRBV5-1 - CASSLFGTHEQYF TGCGCCAGCAGCCTGTTTGGGACTCACGAGCAGTACTTC
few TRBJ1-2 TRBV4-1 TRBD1 CASSQPDRIVGYTF TGCGCCAGCAGCCAACCGGACAGGATTGTTGGCTACACCTTC
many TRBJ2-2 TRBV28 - CASSLPPLGRGGNTGELFF TGTGCCAGCAGTTTACCCCCCCTCGGGCGGGGTGGTAACACCGGGGAGCTGTTTTTT
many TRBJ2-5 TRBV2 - CACSETAQETQYF TGTGCCTGCAGTGAGACAGCACAAGAGACCCAGTACTTC
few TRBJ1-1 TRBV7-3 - CASSSWDRNTEAFF TGTGCCAGCAGCTCCTGGGACCGTAACACTGAAGCTTTCTTT
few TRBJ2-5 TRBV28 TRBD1 CASSPAGQGQETQYF TGTGCCAGCAGTCCCGCAGGACAGGGCCAAGAGACCCAGTACTTC
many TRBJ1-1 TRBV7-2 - CASSLPLDTEAFF TGTGCCAGCAGCCTCCCCCTGGACACTGAAGCTTTCTTT
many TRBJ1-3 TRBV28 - CASSPGGRLRGLYF TGTGCCAGCAGTCCCGGGGGCCGCCTCAGGGGTCTCTATTTT
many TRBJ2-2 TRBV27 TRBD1 CASSSPRDRGNTGELFF TGTGCCAGCAGTTCCCCCAGGGACAGGGGCAACACCGGGGAGCTGTTTTTT
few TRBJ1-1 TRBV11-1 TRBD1 CASSLAQGAQAFF TGTGCCAGCAGCTTAGCGCAGGGGGCGCAAGCTTTCTTT
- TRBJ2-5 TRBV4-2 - CASSQTGAVQETQYF TGTGCCAGCAGCCAGACGGGGGCCGTCCAAGAGACCCAGTACTTC
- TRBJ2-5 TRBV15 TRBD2 CATSRGASGRYETQYF TGTGCCACCAGCAGGGGTGCTAGCGGGAGGTATGAGACCCAGTACTTC
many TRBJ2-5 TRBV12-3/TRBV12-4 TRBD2 CASSLAGGYQETQYF TGTGCCAGCAGTTTAGCGGGGGGGTACCAAGAGACCCAGTACTTC
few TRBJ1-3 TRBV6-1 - CASSASRDRNTIYF TGTGCCAGCAGTGCGTCCCGGGACAGAAACACCATATATTTT
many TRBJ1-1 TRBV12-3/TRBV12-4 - CASTRYRDGGEAFF TGTGCCAGCACCCGCTACCGGGACGGAGGAGAAGCTTTCTTT
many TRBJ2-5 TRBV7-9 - CASSLWQQETQYF TGTGCCAGCAGCTTATGGCAACAAGAGACCCAGTACTTC